This T cell receptor beta chain is drawn from a study of T cell changes during pregnancy in multiple sclerosis. Using immunoSEQ multiplex PCR, the repertoire was profiled, and TCRdb retains in-frame clones only, with some absent. The sample contains about 68,000 clones, 90% of which appear only once. The V and J ends lost 6 bases and 6 bases respectively, with 11 bases between them. Germline V CDR1 and CDR2: SGHVS, FQNEAQ. This CDR3 is 13 amino acids long. The specimen was peripheral blood, collected in the third trimester of pregnancy. V usage is TRBV7-8 and J usage is TRBJ2-2, with unresolved D. This clonotype was obtained from a female donor with multiple sclerosis, enrolled in a pregnancy study. The CDR3 DNA sequence: TGTGCCAGCAGTTTAAAGAGGTCCGGGGAGCTGTTTTTT. Residues: CASSLKRSGELFF.